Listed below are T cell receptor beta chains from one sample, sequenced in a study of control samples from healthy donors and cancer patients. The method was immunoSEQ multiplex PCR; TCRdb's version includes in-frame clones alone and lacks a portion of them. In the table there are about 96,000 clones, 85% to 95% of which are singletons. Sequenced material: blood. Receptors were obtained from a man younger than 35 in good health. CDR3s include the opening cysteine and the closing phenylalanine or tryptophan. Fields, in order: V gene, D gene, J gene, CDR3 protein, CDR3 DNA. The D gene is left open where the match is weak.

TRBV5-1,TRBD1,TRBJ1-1,CASSLGDRVTEAFF,TGCGCCAGCAGCTTGGGGGACAGGGTAACTGAAGCTTTCTTT
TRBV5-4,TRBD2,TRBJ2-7,CASSLEPGGEQYF,TGTGCCAGCAGCTTGGAACCGGGGGGGGAGCAGTACTTC
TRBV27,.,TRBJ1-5,CASSLRAGGNQPQHF,TGTGCCAGCAGTTTACGAGCGGGGGGCAATCAGCCCCAGCATTTT
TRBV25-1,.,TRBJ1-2,CASSEYNRGYTF,TGTGCCAGCAGTGAATACAACCGCGGCTACACCTTC
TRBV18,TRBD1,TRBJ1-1,CASSTQGSEAFF,TGTGCCAGCTCAACACAGGGGTCTGAAGCTTTCTTT
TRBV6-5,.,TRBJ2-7,CASSYDRSTYEQYF,TGTGCCAGCAGTTACGACAGATCAACCTACGAGCAGTACTTC
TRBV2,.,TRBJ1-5,CASSVSGPESYQPQHF,TGTGCCAGCAGTGTTTCCGGGCCCGAATCTTATCAGCCCCAGCATTTT
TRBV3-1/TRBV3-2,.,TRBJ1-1,CASSQNPAADNTEAFF,TGTGCCAGCAGCCAAAATCCAGCAGCAGATAACACTGAAGCTTTCTTT
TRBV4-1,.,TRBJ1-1,CASSHLGREVEAFF,TGCGCCAGCAGCCACCTGGGTAGGGAGGTTGAAGCTTTCTTT
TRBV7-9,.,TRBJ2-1,CASRLASGAYNEQFF,TGTGCCAGCAGGTTAGCATCGGGGGCCTACAATGAGCAGTTCTTC
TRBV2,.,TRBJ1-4,CASSRDSNPNEKLFF,TGTGCCAGCAGTAGAGACAGTAATCCTAATGAAAAACTGTTTTTT
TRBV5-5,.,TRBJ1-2,CASSLALGSFGYTF,TGTGCCAGCAGCTTGGCTCTGGGGAGCTTTGGCTACACCTTC
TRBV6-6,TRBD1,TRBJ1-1,CASSWDRVGTEAFF,TGTGCCAGCAGTTGGGACAGGGTGGGAACTGAAGCTTTCTTT
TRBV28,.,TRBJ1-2,CASSLLSAGHLNYGYTF,TGTGCCAGCAGTTTACTATCTGCAGGGCATCTCAACTATGGCTACACCTTC
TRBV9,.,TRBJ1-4,CASSVAPGDEKLFF,TGTGCCAGCAGCGTAGCCCCGGGGGATGAAAAACTGTTTTTT
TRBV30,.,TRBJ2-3,CAWTARTGRAQYF,TGTGCCTGGACCGCCCGGACAGGGAGGGCGCAGTATTTT
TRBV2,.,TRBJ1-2,CASSEGLRDGYTF,TGTGCCAGCAGTGAGGGGTTACGGGATGGCTACACCTTC
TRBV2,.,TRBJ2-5,CASSVGAQETQYF,TGTGCCAGCAGTGTGGGGGCGCAAGAGACCCAGTACTTC
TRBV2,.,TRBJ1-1,CASSAADSQTNTEAFF,TGTGCCAGCAGCGCAGCGGACAGCCAAACGAACACTGAAGCTTTCTTT
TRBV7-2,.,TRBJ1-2,CASSPQNQVYGYTF,TGTGCCAGCAGCCCCCAGAATCAGGTCTATGGCTACACCTTC
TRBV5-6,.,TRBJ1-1,CASSLATEVEAFF,TGTGCCAGCAGCTTGGCCACAGAGGTTGAAGCTTTCTTT
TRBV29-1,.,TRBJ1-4,CSVVRSLGEKLFF,TGCAGCGTTGTAAGGTCTTTGGGCGAAAAACTGTTTTTT